The T cell receptor beta chain described here comes from a study of regulatory T cells in long-lasting Graves disease (dated by TCRdb to about 2021). Concerning the study at large: Antithyroid drugs had been taken for less than 3 months by newly diagnosed Graves' disease patients. TCR sequencing covered some 13 persistent and 20 newly diagnosed Graves' disease patients, around 35 samples in total. The study was registered as a clinical trial and conducted in China. Peripheral blood TCR sequencing and RNA sequencing compared persistent Graves' disease patients with newly diagnosed Graves' disease patients. Study-wide conclusions, independent of this receptor: Persistent patients shared more public clonotypes among themselves (around 2,700) than newly diagnosed patients did (nearly 1,000). TRBV28, TRBJ1-2 and TRBJ2-5 were preferentially used in persistent disease, while TRBV20-1 and TRBJ2-1 were favored in newly diagnosed disease. Because the primary lesion, thyroid tissue, could not be accessed, the study looked at peripheral blood alone. Persistent Graves' disease patients showed lower TCR Shannon entropy and fewer highly expanded clones than newly diagnosed patients, suggesting clonal expansion. Only the TCR beta chain was sequenced and analyzed. As a limitation, the authors acknowledged that the small sample size may reduce accuracy.

Read against the paper, the sample's time point label means: newly diagnosed GD, antithyroid drugs for less than 3 months. For both TCR sequencing and RNA sequencing, RNA was extracted from PBMCs in TRIzol. The diagnosis of Graves' disease followed American Thyroid Association guidelines. Patients for the study were recruited at an endocrinology department in Xi'an, China. Each patient gave about 9.1 milliliters of peripheral blood, collected in an EDTA anticoagulant tube. Ficoll Paque Plus density gradient separation was used to isolate PBMCs, and no further T cell sorting was performed. RNA quality was checked with an Agilent 2100 Bioanalyzer and agarose gel, and concentration with a NanoDrop 2000. According to the germline V gene (reference sequence), CDR1 reads SEHNR and CDR2 reads FQNEAQ. Measured from the cysteine to the phenylalanine, the CDR3 is 13 residues long. Only the CDR3 portion is preserved as DNA: 39 bases, with reading frame beginning at the first base. V and J lose 5 bases and 6 bases, and a span of 13 bases separates them.

There are a few counts of this clonotype. Its antigen is still unknown. Base qualities are not recorded, but no much larger clone differs from it by a single base. Library preparation used multiplex PCR. TCRdb records Illumina HiSeq 4000 as the sequencer. iRepertoire HTBI primers and Arm-PCR amplification of CDR3 regions were used to construct TCR beta libraries. Before sequencing, the PCR products went through gel purification. For the original study's pipeline: A total of 62 TRBV and some 15 TRBJ segments were identified across samples and were used for gene usage analysis of CDR3 amino acid clonotypes. COPE and FqMerger were used to merge filtered high-quality paired reads into contigs. BLAST was used to align contigs to the IMGT TRBV, TRBD and TRBJ reference genes, and CDR3 was defined following IMGT. Any clonotype with a frequency above 0.1% was classified as a highly expanded clone. Shannon entropy was used to measure repertoire diversity, and the Gini coefficient was used to measure V-J evenness. A clonotype found in more than one individual was treated as public. TCRdb redid the processing of the public reads, applying fastp at Q25 and MiXCR, and retained in-frame beta chains. CDR3 protein sequences are deduplicated, and each keeps its most common genes and DNA. It is TCRdb's table, rather than the study itself, that gives the V and J calls and clone size. The sample records 200,000 to 250,000 distinct CDR3 sequences, 15% to 20% of which are singletons. The biggest ten clones account for 22% of the sample.

The TCR sequence derives from a female donor with Graves disease. Sequencing used peripheral blood mononuclear cells (PBMCs), obtained at new diagnosis, from a patient treated with antithyroid drugs. The chain is assembled from TRBV7-9 and TRBJ1-1, with the D segment identity uncertain. Here is the DNA: TGTGCCAGCAGCCTAGAACCGGGATCTGAAGCTTTCTTT. Translated, it gives CASSLEPGSEAFF.